This TCR beta chain comes out of a study of blood T cell repertoires in COVID-19. V was clipped by 0 bases and J by 1 base, with 9 bases between them. Germline CDR1 is LGHNT and CDR2 is FRNRAP. The CDR3 loop spans 15 amino acids. Assay: immunoSEQ multiplex PCR; the TCRdb copy retains only in-frame clones and omits some. There are around 130,000 clones in the sample; around 83% occur only once, and under 10% lies in the top ten. The sample comprised peripheral blood. The chain carries TRBV12-5 and TRBJ2-5, with TRBD1 as a possible D gene (5 bases). The receptor comes from a man aged 25 to 40 with COVID-19, enrolled during active disease. The CDR3: CASGLVGTGQETQYF. As DNA, the CDR3 is TGTGCTAGTGGTTTGGTAGGCACAGGCCAAGAGACCCAGTACTTC.